The text below deals with one T cell receptor beta chain. Its antigen is unidentified. The data were obtained in a study of CXCR3-negative and CXCR3-positive naive CD8 T cells. General study results and limits: For CXCR3-positive naive cells, TRB CDR3s were more hydrophobic than those of CXCR3-negative naive cells. Comparably high diversity was seen in both naive subsets, and much lower diversity in memory CD8+ cells.

cDNA libraries for TRB were generated by 5' RACE incorporating UMI labels. Reanalyzing the 5' RACE reads, TCRdb keeps one entry per CDR3 protein, without DNA. The sample has around 140,000 distinct CDR3 sequences, and its top ten clones hold 0.45% to 0.55%. The germline CDR1 and CDR2 sequences are SGHTA and FQGNSA. The CDR3 runs to 14 residues. Sequenced material: naive CXCR3- CD8+ T cells from blood. The subset: CD45RO-CCR7+CD27+CD95- naive CD8+ T cells lacking CXCR3 (TNR3-). The clonotype was recovered from a human donor in good health. Some clones in this sample may be carry-over from other donors' samples. The chain combines TRBV7-2 with TRBJ1-2; TCRdb names TRBD1, which stays unverified in the absence of DNA. Here the CDR3 reads CASGVGTGVGGYTF.